One and the same sample provided the 19 T cell receptor beta chains below, sequenced in a study of human thymus T cells. The study used thymus tissue resected during corrective heart surgery. Assay: immunoSEQ multiplex PCR; the TCRdb copy retains only in-frame clones and omits some. The sample consists of some 120,000 clones, over 85% of them appearing once. Sequenced material: thymus tissue. The receptors were gathered from a boy less than two years old with a congenital heart defect but otherwise immunologically healthy.

The rearrangement uses TRBV15 and TRBJ2-3; 9 bases are shared with TRBD2. Trimming removed 4 bases from V and 2 bases from J; junction bases left unmatched: 13. This CDR3 is 18 amino acids long. Germline CDR1 LNHNV, CDR2 YYDKDF (reference sequence). CDR3 DNA sequence: TGTGCCACCAGCATAGACCCGGGACTAGCAGCGCTCACAGATACGCAGTATTTT. This codes for CATSIDPGLAALTDTQYF. Full variable domain (remainder filled in from reference TRBV15 and TRBJ2-3): DAMVIQNPRYQVTQFGKPVTLSCSQTLNHNVMYWYQQKSSQAPKLLFHYYDKDFNNEADTPDNFQSRRPNTSFCFLDIRSPGLGDTAMYLCATSIDPGLAALTDTQYFGPGTRLTVL.

This clone was recorded only once. V usage is TRBV10-3 and J usage is TRBJ1-3, with D unclear. V lost 3 bases to trimming and J lost 0 bases, with 15 bases between them. Germline V CDR1 and CDR2: ENHRY, SYGVKD. This CDR3 spans 17 amino acids. Here the CDR3 reads CAISDGPHPPSGNTIYF. CDR3 sequence (DNA): TGTGCCATCAGTGATGGACCCCACCCACCCTCTGGAAACACCATATATTTT.

The rearrangement uses TRBV9 and TRBJ1-3; 7 nucleotides line up with TRBD1. Germline assignment: CDR1 SGDLS and CDR2 YYNGEE. J gave up 0 bases and V 2 bases, and 2 bases lay outside the gene matches. This CDR3 is built from 15 residues. The CDR3 loop reads CASSVTGNSGNTIYF. In nucleotides, the CDR3 is TGTGCCAGCAGCGTGACAGGGAACTCTGGAAACACCATATATTTT. Based on the CDR3 plus reference TRBV9 and TRBJ1-3, the full variable domain is DSGVTQTPKHLITATGQRVTLRCSPRSGDLSVYWYQQSLDQGLQFLIQYYNGEERAKGNILERFSAQQFPDLHSELNLSSLELGDSALYFCASSVTGNSGNTIYFGEGSWLTVV.

The CDR3 reads CASSLFGYNEKLFF. The CDR3 DNA is TGTGCCAGCAGTTTATTCGGATATAATGAAAAACTGTTTTTT. The V call is TRBV28, the J call TRBJ1-4; D remains ambiguous. The germline V gene has CDR1 MDHEN and CDR2 SYDVKM. The V gene lost 1 base and the J gene lost 4 bases, with 7 bases spanning the gap. The CDR3 is 14 amino acids.

This clone has just one count. The chain is built from TRBV30 and TRBJ1-4; D unclear. The V end lost 0 bases, the J end lost 4 bases, and 12 bases lay between the germline ends. The CDR3 length is 15 residues. Looked up from germline, CDR1 is GTSNPN and CDR2 is SVGIG (reference sequence). CDR3 protein: CAWSVSRGLNEKLFF. In nucleotides, the CDR3 is TGTGCCTGGAGTGTATCGAGAGGCCTTAATGAAAAACTGTTTTTT.

The V call is TRBV5-5, the J call TRBJ1-2; D unclear. The CDR3 runs 13 residues. V lost 1 base, J lost 4 bases, and 8 bases lay in between. Looked up from germline, CDR1 is SGHKS and CDR2 is YYEKEE (reference sequence). The CDR3 DNA sequence: TGTGCCAGCAGCTTGTTTTCTCCCTATGGCTACACCTTC. It is translated as CASSLFSPYGYTF. The complete variable domain, with remaining parts taken from reference TRBV5-5 and TRBJ1-2, reads DAGVTQSPTHLIKTRGQQVTLRCSPISGHKSVSWYQQVLGQGPQFIFQYYEKEERGRGNFPDRFSARQFPNYSSELNVNALLLGDSALYLCASSLFSPYGYTFGSGTRLTVV.

The gene calls are TRBV9 and TRBJ1-4; D is undetermined. Germline lookup yields CDR1 SGDLS and CDR2 YYNGEE. V lost 0 bases and J 1 base, leaving 7 bases between the germline ends. This CDR3 region has 15 residues. The CDR3 reads CASSVAHGTNEKLFF. Written as DNA, the CDR3 is TGTGCCAGCAGCGTAGCTCACGGAACTAATGAAAAACTGTTTTTT.

V gene TRBV7-9 combines with J gene TRBJ2-2, with 7 bases fitting TRBD2. The CDR3 has 15 residues. Unmatched junction bases numbered 9, after V lost 1 base and J lost 10 bases. The germline V gene encodes CDR1 SEHNR and CDR2 FQNEAQ (reference sequence). CDR3 nucleotides: TGTGCCAGCAGCTTAGGTCTCTGGACTAGGTCGGAGCTGTTTTTT. Protein: CASSLGLWTRSELFF. Full variable domain (outside the CDR3, taken from reference TRBV7-9 and TRBJ2-2): DTGVSQNPRHKITKRGQNVTFRCDPISEHNRLYWYRQTLGQGPEFLTYFQNEAQLEKSRLLSDRFSAERPKGSFSTLEIQRTEQGDSAMYLCASSLGLWTRSELFFGEGSRLTVL.

In this sample, this clone turned up once. The gene calls are TRBV7-2 and TRBJ2-7; perhaps TRBD2 as D (5 bases). From germline, CDR1 is SGHTA and CDR2 FQGNSA. CDR3 length: 13 residues. Trimming stripped 0 bases from V and 2 bases from J, with 5 bases between. This CDR3 is CASSLAGTYEQYF. CDR3 bases: TGTGCCAGCAGCTTAGCCGGGACCTACGAGCAGTACTTC.

This clone was seen only once. This chain links TRBV28 with TRBJ1-4, with D perhaps matching TRBD1 (5 bases). The length of the CDR3 is 17 residues. V dropped 8 bases and J dropped 2 bases, with 21 bases sitting between them. The germline gives CDR1 MDHEN, CDR2 SYDVKM. CDR3 in DNA: TGTGCCAGCTCTAGATGGGCGGGACGTATGACTAATGAAAAACTGTTTTTT. Its translation: CASSRWAGRMTNEKLFF.

This clone was seen just once. The V gene is TRBV5-6, the J gene TRBJ1-2; possibly TRBD1 for D (6 bases). The germline V gene has CDR1 SGHDT and CDR2 YYEEEE. This CDR3 has 15 residues. The V end lost 2 bases, the J end lost 0 bases, and 11 bases lay between the germline ends. The CDR3 here is CASSFRTEANYGYTF. In nucleotides, the CDR3 is TGTGCCAGCAGCTTCCGGACAGAAGCTAACTATGGCTACACCTTC.

V and J are TRBV7-2 and TRBJ1-1; 8 bases map to TRBD1. Germline V CDR1 and CDR2: SGHTA, FQGNSA. With V trimmed by 2 bases and J by 5 bases, 7 bases remained unmatched. This CDR3 is built from 15 residues. The CDR3 DNA follows: TGTGCCAGCAGCTTACTGGGCAGGGGGCGGACTGAAGCTTTCTTT. It translates to CASSLLGRGRTEAFF.

The chain has TRBV4-3 and TRBJ2-7; 7 bases align to TRBD1. This CDR3 spans 15 amino acids. J was trimmed by 1 base and V by 3 bases; bases with no gene match: 6. From germline, CDR1 is LGHNA and CDR2 YSLEER. The CDR3 nucleotides read TGCGCCAGCAGCCAGACCAGGACAGGTTCCTACGAGCAGTACTTC. Its protein is CASSQTRTGSYEQYF.

The chain links TRBV7-2 to TRBJ1-3; 7 nucleotides line up with TRBD1. V gave up 5 bases and J gave up 1 base; unmatched junction bases: 5. The CDR3 has 15 residues. The germline V gene has CDR1 SGHTA and CDR2 FQGNSA. The chain's CDR3 is CASSKGGRSGNTIYF. CDR3 DNA sequence: TGTGCCAGCAGCAAAGGGGGCCGGTCTGGAAACACCATATATTTT.

V gene TRBV28 combines with J gene TRBJ2-7, with 12 positions matching TRBD2. The CDR3 runs to 15 residues. CDR1 and CDR2 from the germline V gene are MDHEN and SYDVKM. Trimming cost V 4 bases and J 4 bases; bases outside gene matches: 5. The CDR3 region is CASSCLLAGGYEQYF. CDR3 bases: TGTGCCAGCAGTTGCTTACTAGCGGGGGGATACGAGCAGTACTTC.

The chain has TRBV6-9 and TRBJ1-2; no definite D call. The CDR3 loop spans 11 amino acids. Germline CDR1 reads MNHGY; CDR2 reads SVAAGI. The V end was cut by 4 bases, the J end by 6 bases, with 6 bases between. The CDR3 loop is CASSWGDGYTF. CDR3 sequence (DNA): TGTGCCAGCAGTTGGGGTGATGGCTACACCTTC.

The chain recombines TRBV7-9 with TRBJ2-3; no definite D call. V gave up 1 base and J gave up 0 bases, with 8 bases separating them. Germline V gene sequence: CDR1 SEHNR, CDR2 FQNEAQ (reference sequence). This CDR3 region has 15 residues. The CDR3: CASSLGFQSTDTQYF. The CDR3 DNA reads TGTGCCAGCAGCTTAGGATTTCAGAGCACAGATACGCAGTATTTT.

This CDR3 is CASSEGAAGPDSPLHF. CDR3 DNA sequence: TGTGCCAGCAGTGAAGGGGCGGCAGGGCCTGATTCACCCCTCCACTTT. The chain couples TRBV6-1 to TRBJ1-6; D might be TRBD1 (5 bases). CDR3 length equals 16 residues. Trimming pared 1 base from V and 8 bases from J, leaving 15 bases between. Germline V gene lookup returns CDR1 MNHNS and CDR2 SASEGT.

This clone showed up just once. The rearrangement uses TRBV4-1 and TRBJ2-1; D is uncertain. CDR1 MGHRA and CDR2 YSYEKL come from the germline V gene. This CDR3 has 18 amino acids. V was shortened by 2 bases and J by 0 bases, with 17 bases between the two germline ends. The CDR3 reads CASSQSSSSESSYNEQFF. Here the CDR3 DNA reads TGCGCCAGCAGCCAAAGCTCATCCAGCGAGAGCTCCTACAATGAGCAGTTCTTC.